This is a list of T cell receptor beta chains from one sample in a study of T-cell reconstitution after alpha-beta-depleted transplantation in children. TCRdb recomputed calls from the PCR reads with MiXCR, one row per CDR3 protein. In the table there are about 500,000 distinct CDR3 sequences, 30% to 35% of which are singletons. The sequencing used PBMCs from the stem cell graft donor, collected from the stem cell graft. These receptors all stem from a human donor who donated a stem cell graft to a child with aplastic anemia. Each CDR3 is given with its conserved first and last residue. Fields, in order: J gene, V gene, CDR3 protein.

>TRBJ1-2|TRBV15
CATSRDLGTVNGYTF
>TRBJ1-1|TRBV29-1
CSVVRLGVSTEAFF
>TRBJ1-1|TRBV27
CASSPSRDRREAFF
>TRBJ2-4|TRBV7-2
CASSLARQISKNIQYF
>TRBJ2-7|TRBV29-1
CSVEDVGGHPYEQYF
>TRBJ2-7|TRBV6-5
CASSSNGVSTAIGIYEQYF
>TRBJ1-4|TRBV29-1
CSVMTGPNEKLFF
>TRBJ1-1|TRBV20-1
CSAKLQGANTEAFF
>TRBJ2-5|TRBV5-1
CASSLAGTPRETQYF
>TRBJ1-1|TRBV9
CASSPLGGGLTEAFF
>TRBJ2-1|TRBV15
CATSRDRASGLSLREQFF
>TRBJ2-5|TRBV9
CASSVESYQETQYF
>TRBJ1-4|TRBV4-3
CASSQVSPATNEKLFF
>TRBJ2-5|TRBV20-1
CSASPYGSLETQYF
>TRBJ2-5|TRBV12-3/TRBV12-4
CASRTAGGGPGTQYF
>TRBJ1-1|TRBV6-6
CASSSGSNTEAFF
>TRBJ2-2|TRBV20-1
CSVAAGKVTHTGELFF
>TRBJ1-4|TRBV9
CASSAGTGRRNEKLFF